What follows is one TCR beta chain and its context. The data stem from a study of blood T cell repertoires in COVID-19. Germline CDR1 MDHEN, CDR2 SYDVKM. The length of the CDR3 is 15 residues. V was cut by 3 bases and J by 1 base, with 13 bases left in between. The protocol was immunoSEQ multiplex PCR, while the TCRdb copy is restricted to in-frame clones and leaves out a portion. Here the sample spans some 390,000 clones, approximately 92% being singletons. The origin of this receptor is a man younger than 40 who had recovered from COVID-19. The chain has TRBV28 and TRBJ2-7, with D perhaps TRBD1 (5 bases). Sequencing was carried out using PBMCs or T cells enriched from blood (not recorded which). CDR3 bases: TGTGCCAGCAGTTTGTCCAGGGTATTGTCCTACGAGCAGTACTTC. Protein product: CASSLSRVLSYEQYF.